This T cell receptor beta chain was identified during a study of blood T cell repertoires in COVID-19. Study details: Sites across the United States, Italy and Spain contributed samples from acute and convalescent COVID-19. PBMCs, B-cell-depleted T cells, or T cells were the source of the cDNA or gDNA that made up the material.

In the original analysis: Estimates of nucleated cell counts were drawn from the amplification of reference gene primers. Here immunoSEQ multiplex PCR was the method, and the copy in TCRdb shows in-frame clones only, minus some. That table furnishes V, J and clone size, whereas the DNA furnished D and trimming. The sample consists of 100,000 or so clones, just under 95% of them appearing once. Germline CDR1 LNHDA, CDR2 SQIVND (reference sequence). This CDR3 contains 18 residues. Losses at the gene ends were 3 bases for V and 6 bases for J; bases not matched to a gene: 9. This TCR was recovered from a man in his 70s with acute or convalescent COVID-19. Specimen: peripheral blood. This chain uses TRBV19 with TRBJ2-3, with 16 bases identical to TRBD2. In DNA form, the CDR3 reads TGTGCCAGTAGTATCCTGTCGGGACTAGCGGGAGGGCTCGATACGCAGTATTTT. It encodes CASSILSGLAGGLDTQYF.